The 20 T cell receptor beta chains in this list originate from one sample, sequenced in a study of breast tumors, draining lymph nodes, adjacent tissues. TCRdb re-derived calls from the multiplex PCR reads in MiXCR, one entry per CDR3 protein. The table lists 150,000 to 200,000 distinct CDR3 sequences, roughly 35% of them singletons. The lymph nodes were axillary draining lymph nodes from breast cancer patients. Sequenced: axillary lymph node tissue. Receptors were obtained from a female donor with breast cancer. Some clones in this sample may be carry-over from other donors' samples.

This clonotype has ten or more counts. The rearrangement links TRBV28 to TRBJ2-7; no clear D. Looked up from germline, CDR1 is MDHEN and CDR2 is SYDVKM. This CDR3 is built from 11 residues. V was clipped by 3 bases and J by 6 bases, with 6 bases between them. This CDR3 reads CASSFFAEQYF. DNA for the CDR3: TGTGCCAGCAGTTTTTTCGCCGAGCAGTACTTC.

This clonotype was picked up many times. The CDR3 DNA is TGTGCCAGTAGTCCCTGGGAGTCCGGACCGAACTATGGCTACACCTTC. As protein: CASSPWESGPNYGYTF. The chain links TRBV19 to TRBJ1-2; D ambiguous. The CDR3 has 16 residues. Germline loops: CDR1 LNHDA, CDR2 SQIVND (reference sequence). The germline V and J ends were trimmed by 5 bases and 2 bases, with 18 bases remaining between them.

This clonotype was counted many times. The chain links TRBV20-1 to TRBJ2-7; maybe TRBD2 (5 bases). From germline, CDR1 is DFQATT and CDR2 SNEGSKA (reference sequence). The V gene lost 7 bases and the J gene lost 0 bases, with 16 bases spanning the gap. The CDR3 totals 14 residues. The CDR3 here is CSGVTSASSYEQYF. CDR3 DNA sequence: TGCAGTGGGGTAACTAGTGCCAGCTCCTACGAGCAGTACTTC.

This clonotype was detected ten times or more. The rearrangement uses TRBV7-3 and TRBJ2-1; tentative D call: TRBD2 (6 bases). CDR3 size: 13 residues. Germline V gene data show CDR1 as SGHTA and CDR2 as FQGTGA. The V gene lost 2 bases and the J gene lost 10 bases, with 12 bases spanning the gap. The CDR3 sequence: CASSLGGYQEQFF. The CDR3 bases are TGTGCCAGCAGCTTAGGGGGGTACCAAGAGCAGTTCTTC.

Details on this clonotype: The junction departs from germline at one end; a sequencing error may be responsible. The chain links TRBV20-1 to TRBJ2-2; 10 nucleotides line up with TRBD2. Germline loops: CDR1 DFQATT, CDR2 SNEGSKA (reference sequence). This CDR3 contains 16 residues. The chain's CDR3 is CSVRLAGRGATGGLFF. The CDR3, as DNA: TGCAGCGTAAGACTAGCGGGCAGGGGGGCCACCGGGGGGCTGTTTTTT.

Notes on this clonotype: A single base separates this from a much larger clone, so it may be a read error. This CDR3 is CASSQRGKGCTF. DNA for the CDR3: TGTGCCAGCAGCCAAAGAGGGAAGGGCTGCACCTTC. The rearrangement uses TRBV3-1 and TRBJ1-2; D is ambiguous. Per germline, CDR1 LGHDT and CDR2 YNNKEL (reference sequence). The CDR3 consists of 12 residues.

V and J are TRBV5-4 and TRBJ2-1; 7 nucleotides align to TRBD1. J lost 2 bases, V lost 4 bases, and 6 bases had no gene match. This CDR3 contains 15 residues. The germline CDR1 and CDR2 sequences are SGHNT and YYREEE (reference sequence). DNA of the CDR3: TGTGCCAGCAGCCCTGGGACAGCGACCTACAATGAGCAGTTCTTC. Its protein product is CASSPGTATYNEQFF.

The table lists this clonotype with many counts. This chain links TRBV2 with TRBJ2-7; no definite D call. The CDR3 runs to 13 residues. Germline CDR1 and CDR2: SNHLY and FYNNEI. The V end was cut by 11 bases, the J end by 1 base, with 15 bases between. The CDR3 sequence is CAGSGTLSYEQYF. The CDR3 nucleotides read TGTGCCGGAAGTGGAACGCTGTCCTACGAGCAGTACTTC.

This clonotype was seen only once. The rearrangement uses TRBV10-3 and TRBJ2-3; a possible D gene is TRBD2 (5 bases). This CDR3 spans 12 amino acids. Germline V gives CDR1 ENHRY, CDR2 SYGVKD. V lost 11 bases and J lost 8, with 17 bases in between. The CDR3 DNA sequence: TGTGCCGGAGGCAGACGTAGAGGTACGCAGTATTTT. It specifies CAGGRRRGTQYF.

In the case of this clonotype: A much larger clone differs by one base, so this may be a read error. The chain joins TRBV28 to TRBJ2-7, with D hard to call. This CDR3 has 11 residues. The germline gives CDR1 MDHEN, CDR2 SYDVKM. As DNA, the CDR3 is TGTGTCAGCAGTTTGTTTTACGAGCAGTACTTC. As protein: CVSSLFYEQYF.

This clonotype was recorded many times. This chain uses TRBV3-1 with TRBJ1-5; no clear D gene. Trimming took 7 bases from V and 10 from J, leaving 8 bases between them. This CDR3 region has 10 residues. Germline values: CDR1 LGHDT, CDR2 YNNKEL (reference sequence). The CDR3: CASNPGPQHF. Written as DNA, the CDR3 is TGTGCCAGCAACCCTGGACCCCAGCATTTT.

The chain joins TRBV9 to TRBJ1-4; no definite D call. CDR3 length: 14 residues. CDR1 SGDLS and CDR2 YYNGEE come from the germline V gene. V lost 0 bases and J 7 bases, leaving 10 bases between the germline ends. CDR3 coding DNA: TGTGCCAGCAGCGTAGTTTCTTCGGGTGAAAAACTGTTTTTT. It codes for CASSVVSSGEKLFF.

This chain connects TRBV16 to TRBJ1-2; a possible D gene is TRBD1 (6 bases). The length of the CDR3 is 13 residues. The germline V gene encodes CDR1 KGHSY and CDR2 FQNENV. Trimming took 6 bases from V and 4 from J, leaving 12 bases between them. Here the CDR3 DNA reads TGTGCCAGCAGTCCTGACAGGAGCTATGGCTACACCTTC. This translates into CASSPDRSYGYTF.

As concerns this clonotype: A much larger clone lies a single base off, so this may be a read error. The chain couples TRBV28 to TRBJ1-2, with D unclear. This CDR3 is built from 12 residues. Germline CDR1 and CDR2: MDHEN and SYDVKM. The CDR3 DNA reads TGTGTCAGCAGTCTCCTGGGCGTGGGCTACACCTTC. Residues: CVSSLLGVGYTF.

The chain joins TRBV5-1 to TRBJ2-7; 12 bases line up with TRBD1. Germline CDR1 is SGHRS and CDR2 is YFSETQ. Trimming took 0 bases from V and 4 from J; bases not matched to a gene: 8. CDR3 size: 17 residues. The CDR3 protein is CASSLGGGTGGEYEQYF. DNA of the CDR3: TGCGCCAGCAGCTTGGGGGGCGGGACAGGGGGCGAATACGAGCAGTACTTC. The whole variable domain, remainder taken from reference TRBV5-1 and TRBJ2-7, is KAGVTQTPRYLIKTRGQQVTLSCSPISGHRSVSWYQQTPGQGLQFLFEYFSETQRNKGNFPGRFSGRQFSNSRSEMNVSTLELGDSALYLCASSLGGGTGGEYEQYFGPGTRLTVT.

This clonotype was detected many times. The V and J genes are TRBV6-5 and TRBJ2-2; possibly TRBD2 for D (6 bases). CDR1 is MNHEY, CDR2 SVGAGI, per germline. The length of the CDR3 is 14 residues. Trimming took 8 bases from V and 2 from J, leaving 12 bases between them. The CDR3 DNA is TGTGCCAGCTACTCCGGGACTAACACCGGGGAGCTGTTTTTT. The encoded protein is CASYSGTNTGELFF.

This chain joins TRBV5-1 and TRBJ2-3, with a weak D call TRBD2 (6 bases). Per germline, CDR1 SGHRS and CDR2 YFSETQ. V dropped 8 bases and J dropped 4 bases, with 17 bases sitting between them. The length of the CDR3 is 14 residues. The CDR3 loop reads CASKDRASADTQYF. The CDR3 DNA follows: TGCGCCAGTAAAGATAGGGCTAGCGCAGATACGCAGTATTTT.

Note on this clonotype: With a much larger clone just one base away, this may be a read error. The chain has TRBV12-3 or TRBV12-4 and TRBJ2-1; the D gene is possibly TRBD1 (5 bases). V lost 8 bases and J 8 bases, leaving 13 bases between the germline ends. The CDR3 totals 12 residues. CDR3 amino acids: CASYSVGDEQFF. CDR3 sequence (DNA): TGTGCCAGCTACAGCGTAGGGGATGAGCAGTTCTTC.

In its sample, this clonotype was seen many times. The rearrangement uses TRBV6-2 or TRBV6-3 and TRBJ1-2, with TRBD1 identical over 10 bases. V lost 5 bases, J lost 7 bases, and 7 bases stayed unmatched. Looked up from germline, CDR1 is MNHEY and CDR2 is SVGEGT. The CDR3 loop spans 14 amino acids. CDR3 coding DNA: TGTGCCAGCAGTCCGGGACAGGGGATTTTTGGCTACACCTTC. Translated, it gives CASSPGQGIFGYTF.

This clonotype has ten or more counts. The chain has TRBV5-4 and TRBJ2-5, with D unresolved. The CDR3 is 11 residues long. Trimming left V 3 bases short and J 5 bases short, with 5 bases between. CDR1 is SGHNT and CDR2 is YYREEE in the germline V gene (reference sequence). CDR3 nucleotides: TGTGCCAGCAGCTCAATGGAGACCCAGTACTTC. Its translation: CASSSMETQYF.